This T cell receptor beta chain was found in a study of neurological immune-mediated disorders. TCRdb reanalysed the 5' RACE reads using MiXCR and keeps one entry per CDR3 protein. The table lists around 71,000 distinct CDR3 sequences, approximately 15% of them singletons, with under 5.5% in the top ten. After removal of 5 bases from V and 9 bases from J, the junction contained 9 bases not matched to a gene. CDR3 length: 16 amino acids. This clonotype was seen at least ten times. Time point reported: longitudinal time-point 1 (baseline). The clonotype was recovered from a female donor with HTLV-1-associated myelopathy (HAM/TSP). The chain recombines TRBV12-3 or TRBV12-4 with TRBJ1-6; TRBD1 matches at 11 bases. The sample consisted of PBMCs. The CDR3 spells CASSAGTGGKGSPLHF. The DNA for the CDR3 is TGTGCCAGCAGTGCCGGGACAGGGGGAAAGGGTTCACCCCTCCACTTT.